The T cell receptor (beta chain) under discussion was sequenced for a study of T cells in narcolepsy. The study, taken as a whole, reports: Comparing one patient's CSF and blood CD4+ clonotypes highlighted HCRT- and TRIB2-specific autoreactive clonotypes.

Worth noting for this clone: Its antigen is currently unknown.

Germline trimming cut 3 bases from V and 2 bases from J; bases unmatched to any gene: 6. The CDR3 is 16 residues long. Germline V gene lookup returns CDR1 KGHSH and CDR2 LQKENI. Assay: immunoSEQ multiplex PCR; the TCRdb copy retains only in-frame clones and omits some. The table has tens of thousands of clones, roughly 80% seen once. The receptor comes from a human donor in good health. Material for sequencing was memory (CD45RA-) CD4+ T cells from blood. V and J are TRBV18 and TRBJ2-7; TRBD1 agrees at 11 bases. CDR3 in amino acids: CASSPYSGQGAYEQYF. In DNA form, the CDR3 reads TGTGCCAGCTCACCCTACTCGGGACAGGGGGCCTACGAGCAGTACTTC. Full variable domain (remainder filled in from reference TRBV18 and TRBJ2-7): NAGVMQNPRHLVRRRGQEARLRCSPMKGHSHVYWYRQLPEEGLKFMVYLQKENIIDESGMPKERFSAEFPKEGPSILRIQQVVRGDSAAYFCASSPYSGQGAYEQYFGPGTRLTVT.